This TCR beta chain was sequenced in a study of blood T cell repertoires in COVID-19. Looking at the study overall: Samples came from the United States, Italy and Spain, spanning acute and convalescent COVID-19. T cells, B-cell-depleted T cells, or PBMCs supplied cDNA or gDNA.

Per the original methods: Amplifying reference gene primers gave estimates of nucleated cell counts. Assay: immunoSEQ multiplex PCR; the TCRdb copy retains only in-frame clones and omits some. The V and J calls and clone size come from that table; D and trimming were worked out from the DNA. Among about 36,000 clones listed, approximately 81% were seen once. The CDR3 has 12 amino acids. CDR1 and CDR2 from the germline V gene are MDHEN and SYDVKM. With 5 bases removed from V and 9 bases from J, the gap between germline ends came to 11 bases. The source material was peripheral blood. The receptor was isolated from a man aged 60 to 75 with COVID-19, enrolled during active disease. The chain recombines TRBV28 with TRBJ2-1; D is ambiguous. The CDR3 region has the DNA TGTGCCAGCAGTCCCCCCCTAGGTGAGCAGTTCTTC. Residues: CASSPPLGEQFF.